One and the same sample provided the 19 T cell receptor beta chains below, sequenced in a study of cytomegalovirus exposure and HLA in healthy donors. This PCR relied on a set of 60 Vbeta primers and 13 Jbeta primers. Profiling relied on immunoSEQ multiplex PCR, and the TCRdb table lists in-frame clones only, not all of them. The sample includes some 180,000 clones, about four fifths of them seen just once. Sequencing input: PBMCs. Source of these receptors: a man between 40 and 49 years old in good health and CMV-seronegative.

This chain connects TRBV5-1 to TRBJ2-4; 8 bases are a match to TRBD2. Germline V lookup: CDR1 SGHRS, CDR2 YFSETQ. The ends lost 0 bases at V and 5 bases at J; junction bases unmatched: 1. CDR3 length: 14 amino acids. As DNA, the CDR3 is TGCGCCAGCAGCTTGGTTAGCGGGGAAAACATTCAGTACTTC. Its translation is CASSLVSGENIQYF.

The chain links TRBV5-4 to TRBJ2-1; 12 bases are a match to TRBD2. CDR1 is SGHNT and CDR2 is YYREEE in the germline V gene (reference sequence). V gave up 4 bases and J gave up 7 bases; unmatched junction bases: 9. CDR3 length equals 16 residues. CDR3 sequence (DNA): TGTGCCAGCAGCCTGGCCGCTAGCGGGAGGGTTAATGAGCAGTTCTTC. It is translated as CASSLAASGRVNEQFF.

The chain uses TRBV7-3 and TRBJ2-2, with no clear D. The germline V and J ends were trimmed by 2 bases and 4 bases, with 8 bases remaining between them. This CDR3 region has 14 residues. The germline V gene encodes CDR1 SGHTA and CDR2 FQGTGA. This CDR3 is CASSLFGGTGELFF. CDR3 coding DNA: TGTGCCAGCAGCTTATTTGGCGGCACCGGGGAGCTGTTTTTT.

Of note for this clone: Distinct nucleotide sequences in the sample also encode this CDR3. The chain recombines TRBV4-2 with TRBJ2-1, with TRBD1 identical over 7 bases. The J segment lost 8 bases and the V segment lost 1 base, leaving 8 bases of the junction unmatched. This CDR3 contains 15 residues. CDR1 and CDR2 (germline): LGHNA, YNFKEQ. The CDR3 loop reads CASSQVRDRGHEQFF. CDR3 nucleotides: TGTGCCAGCAGCCAAGTGAGGGACAGAGGTCATGAGCAGTTCTTC.

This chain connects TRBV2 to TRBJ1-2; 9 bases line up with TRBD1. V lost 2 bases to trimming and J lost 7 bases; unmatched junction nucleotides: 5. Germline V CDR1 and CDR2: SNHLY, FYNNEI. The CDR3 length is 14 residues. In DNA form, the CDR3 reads TGTGCCAGCAGTGAAAGACAGGGGGTAGGTGGCTACACCTTC. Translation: CASSERQGVGGYTF.

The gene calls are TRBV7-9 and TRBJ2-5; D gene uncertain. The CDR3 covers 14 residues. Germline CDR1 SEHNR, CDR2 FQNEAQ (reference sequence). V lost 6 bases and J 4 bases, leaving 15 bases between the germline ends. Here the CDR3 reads CASSPNEIRETQYF. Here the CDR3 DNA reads TGTGCCAGCAGTCCTAATGAGATCCGAGAGACCCAGTACTTC.

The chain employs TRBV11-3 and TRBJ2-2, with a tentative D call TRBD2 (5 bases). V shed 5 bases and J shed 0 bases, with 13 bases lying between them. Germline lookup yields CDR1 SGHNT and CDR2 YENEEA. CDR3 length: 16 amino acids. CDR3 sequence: CASSAGDYANTGELFF. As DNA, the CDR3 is TGTGCCAGCAGCGCAGGAGACTACGCGAACACCGGGGAGCTGTTTTTT.

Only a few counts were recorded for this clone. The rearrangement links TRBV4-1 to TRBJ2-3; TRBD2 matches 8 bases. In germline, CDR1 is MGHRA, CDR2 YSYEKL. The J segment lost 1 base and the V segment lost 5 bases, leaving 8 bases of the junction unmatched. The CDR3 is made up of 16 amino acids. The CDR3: CASSFPAAGGTDTQYF. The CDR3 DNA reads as TGCGCCAGCAGCTTTCCTGCAGCGGGGGGCACAGATACGCAGTATTTT.

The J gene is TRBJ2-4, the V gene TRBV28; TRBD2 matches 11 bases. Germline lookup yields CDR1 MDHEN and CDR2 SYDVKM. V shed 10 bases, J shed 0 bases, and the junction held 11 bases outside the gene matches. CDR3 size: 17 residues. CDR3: CATIPGTSGVAKNIQYF. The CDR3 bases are TGTGCCACCATCCCCGGGACTAGCGGAGTAGCCAAAAACATTCAGTACTTC.

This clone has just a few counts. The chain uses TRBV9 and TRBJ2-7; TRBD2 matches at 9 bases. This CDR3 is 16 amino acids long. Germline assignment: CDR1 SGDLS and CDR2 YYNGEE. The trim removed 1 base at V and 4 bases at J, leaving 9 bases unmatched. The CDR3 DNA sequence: TGTGCCAGCAGCGTACCCCAGAGTAGCGGGGGATACGAGCAGTACTTC. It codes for CASSVPQSSGGYEQYF.

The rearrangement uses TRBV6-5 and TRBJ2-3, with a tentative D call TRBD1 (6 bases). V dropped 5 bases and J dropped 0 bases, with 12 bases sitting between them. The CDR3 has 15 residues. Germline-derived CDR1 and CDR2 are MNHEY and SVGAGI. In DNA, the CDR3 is TGTGCCAGCAGTCGGGACACTGCTAGCACAGATACGCAGTATTTT. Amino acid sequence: CASSRDTASTDTQYF.

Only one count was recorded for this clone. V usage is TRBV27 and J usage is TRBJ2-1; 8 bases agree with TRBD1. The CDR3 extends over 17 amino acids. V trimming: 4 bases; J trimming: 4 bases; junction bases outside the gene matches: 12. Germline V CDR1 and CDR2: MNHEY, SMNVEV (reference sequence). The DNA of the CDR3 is TGTGCCAGCAGTTCGCCGATGGACAGGGCTAGATACAATGAGCAGTTCTTC. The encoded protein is CASSSPMDRARYNEQFF.

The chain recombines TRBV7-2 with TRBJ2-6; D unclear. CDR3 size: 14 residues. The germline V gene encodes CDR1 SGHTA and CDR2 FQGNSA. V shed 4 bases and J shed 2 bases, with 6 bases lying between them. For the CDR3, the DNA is TGTGCCAGCAGCTGGCCCGCTGGGGCCAACGTCCTGACTTTC. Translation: CASSWPAGANVLTF.

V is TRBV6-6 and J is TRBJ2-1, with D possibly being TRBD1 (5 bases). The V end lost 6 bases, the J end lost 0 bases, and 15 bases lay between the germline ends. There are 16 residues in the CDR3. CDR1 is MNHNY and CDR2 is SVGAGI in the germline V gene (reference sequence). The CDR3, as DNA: TGTGCCAGCAGCAACTCCAGGGCTAGCTCCTACAATGAGCAGTTCTTC. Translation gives CASSNSRASSYNEQFF.

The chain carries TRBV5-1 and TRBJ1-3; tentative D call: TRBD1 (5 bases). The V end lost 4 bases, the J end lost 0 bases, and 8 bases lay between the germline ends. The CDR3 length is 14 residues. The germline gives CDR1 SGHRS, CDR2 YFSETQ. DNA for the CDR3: TGCGCCAGCAGCCGAGACAGCTCTGGAAACACCATATATTTT. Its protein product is CASSRDSSGNTIYF.

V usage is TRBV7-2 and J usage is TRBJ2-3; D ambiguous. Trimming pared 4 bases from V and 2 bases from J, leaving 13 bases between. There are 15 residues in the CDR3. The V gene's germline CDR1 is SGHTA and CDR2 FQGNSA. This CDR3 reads CASSSSRRFTDTQYF. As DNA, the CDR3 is TGTGCCAGCAGCTCAAGCCGAAGATTCACAGATACGCAGTATTTT. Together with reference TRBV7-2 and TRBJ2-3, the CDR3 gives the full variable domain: GAGVSQSPSNKVTEKGKDVELRCDPISGHTALYWYRQSLGQGLEFLIYFQGNSAPDKSGLPSDRFSAERTGGSVSTLTIQRTQQEDSAVYLCASSSSRRFTDTQYFGPGTRLTVL.

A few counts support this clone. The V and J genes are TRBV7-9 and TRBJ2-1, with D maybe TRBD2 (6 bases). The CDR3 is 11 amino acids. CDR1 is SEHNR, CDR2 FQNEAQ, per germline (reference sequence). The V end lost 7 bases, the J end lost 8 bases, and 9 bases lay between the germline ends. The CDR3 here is CASIRDYEQFF. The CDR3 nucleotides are TGTGCCAGCATCAGGGACTATGAGCAGTTCTTC.

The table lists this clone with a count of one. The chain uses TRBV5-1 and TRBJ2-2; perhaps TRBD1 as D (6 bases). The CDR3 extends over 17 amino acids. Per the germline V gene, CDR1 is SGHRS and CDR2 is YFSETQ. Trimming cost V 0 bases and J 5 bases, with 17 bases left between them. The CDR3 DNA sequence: TGCGCCAGCAGCTTGGCATCACAGGGCCAGCGAACCGGGGAGCTGTTTTTT. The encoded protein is CASSLASQGQRTGELFF. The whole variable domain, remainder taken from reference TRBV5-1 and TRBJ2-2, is KAGVTQTPRYLIKTRGQQVTLSCSPISGHRSVSWYQQTPGQGLQFLFEYFSETQRNKGNFPGRFSGRQFSNSRSEMNVSTLELGDSALYLCASSLASQGQRTGELFFGEGSRLTVL.

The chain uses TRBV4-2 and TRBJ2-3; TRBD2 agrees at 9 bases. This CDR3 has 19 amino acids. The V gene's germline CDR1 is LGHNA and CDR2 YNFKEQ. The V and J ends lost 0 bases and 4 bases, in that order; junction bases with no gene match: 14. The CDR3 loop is CASSQEGPAGGAVADTQYF. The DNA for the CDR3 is TGTGCCAGCAGCCAAGAAGGCCCAGCGGGAGGAGCTGTGGCAGATACGCAGTATTTT.